The clone carrying this TCR beta chain showed up just once. Its specificity is not known. The sample comes from a study of vaccination effects on CD4 cells after COVID-19. Broader study findings: Clonal contraction was marked in infection- and vaccine-induced clones late after vaccination.

Per germline, CDR1 LGHDT and CDR2 YNNKEL (reference sequence). CDR3 size: 13 residues. Trimming left V 4 bases short and J 4 bases short, with 9 bases between. Assay used: immunoSEQ multiplex PCR; TCRdb lists only in-frame clones, some missing. The sample consists of 57,000 or so clones, around 73% of them appearing once. Viral peptide pools were used in the ViraFEST assay to expand antigen-specific CD4+ T cells, and sequencing came afterward. Following culture for nine to ten days, CD4+ T cells were isolated. Each person got two doses of an mRNA SARS-CoV-2 vaccine, BNT162b2 or mRNA-1273. The chain uses TRBV3-1 (or the pseudogene TRBV3-2) and TRBJ2-3; unclear D gene. The source was CD4+ T cells from PBMCs cultured with HCoV-229E spike peptides, collected after COVID-19 vaccination. The TCR sequence derives from a human donor who received a COVID-19 vaccine. Written as DNA, the CDR3 is TGTGCCAGCAGCCTATCAGTGGCAGATACGCAGTATTTT. It codes for CASSLSVADTQYF.